The present T cell receptor (beta chain) was sequenced within a study of blood T cell repertoires in COVID-19. Whole-study context: Sources were T cells, B-cell-depleted T cells, or PBMCs; the material itself was cDNA or gDNA.

Authors' processing steps: Reference gene primer amplification yielded estimated nucleated cell counts. Clones were sequenced by immunoSEQ multiplex PCR, and TCRdb holds only the in-frame ones, with some missing. Clone size and the V and J calls come from that table; the DNA yielded D and trimming. Counted here are approximately 69,000 clones, 85% to 90% occurring once; the ten biggest clones make up more than 4.5%. The V gene lost 0 bases and the J gene lost 6 bases, with 12 bases spanning the gap. CDR3 length: 15 amino acids. The V gene's germline CDR1 is LGHNA and CDR2 YSLEER. The rearrangement links TRBV4-3 to TRBJ1-5; D perhaps matches TRBD1 (5 bases). The sequence was collected from a man aged 50-60 years with acute or convalescent COVID-19. Sequencing was performed on peripheral blood. The CDR3 DNA reads as TGCGCCAGCAGCCAAGATAATGGGGGGGGTCAGCCCCAGCATTTT. Translating gives CASSQDNGGGQPQHF.